This T cell receptor (beta chain) emerged from a study of Graves' ophthalmopathy and Graves' hyperthyroidism. The overall study: At the time of initial diagnosis and before any treatment, peripheral blood was collected. Study results and limitations: Ophthalmopathy progression prediction by the model yielded a sensitivity of 60% to 71% and a specificity of 72.22%.

Amplification targeted the TCR beta CDR3 regions, with RNA transcripts as the source material. Second-round multiplex PCR followed a first-round RT-PCR using HTBI primers. In TCRdb, the multiplex PCR reads were re-called with MiXCR into one record per CDR3 protein. The data contain about 700,000 distinct CDR3 sequences, under 50% of them singletons. The germline gives CDR1 ENHRY, CDR2 SYGVKD. Between the trimmed V and J ends, which lost 5 bases and 7 bases, there was a span of 14 bases. The CDR3 spans 13 residues. This clonotype was counted many times. Its antigen is currently unknown. Diagnoses were established from clinical symptoms, serum thyroxine, TRAb, thyroid ultrasound and orbital computed tomography. Isolation of PBMCs was performed using around 9.1 ml of fresh peripheral blood.

The specimen sequenced was peripheral blood. The gene calls are TRBV10-3 and TRBJ1-1; D gene uncertain. The sequence was obtained from an adult man with Graves' ophthalmopathy. DNA of the CDR3: TGTGCCATCAGTCATCCAGGACGCCTTGAAGCTTTCTTT. Protein: CAISHPGRLEAFF.